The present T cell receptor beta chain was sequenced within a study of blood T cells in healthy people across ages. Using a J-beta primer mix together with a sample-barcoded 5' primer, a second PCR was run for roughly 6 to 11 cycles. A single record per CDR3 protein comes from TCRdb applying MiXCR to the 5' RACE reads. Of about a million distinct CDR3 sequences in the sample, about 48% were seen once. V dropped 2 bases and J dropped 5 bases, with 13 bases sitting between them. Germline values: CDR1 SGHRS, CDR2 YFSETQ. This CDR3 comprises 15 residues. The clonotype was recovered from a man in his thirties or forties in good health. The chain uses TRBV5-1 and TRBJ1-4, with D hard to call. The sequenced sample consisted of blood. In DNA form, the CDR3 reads TGCGCCAGCAGCTTCGACGGGGTCAAAAATGAAAAACTGTTTTTT. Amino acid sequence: CASSFDGVKNEKLFF. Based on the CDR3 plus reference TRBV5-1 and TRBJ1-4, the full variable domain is KAGVTQTPRYLIKTRGQQVTLSCSPISGHRSVSWYQQTPGQGLQFLFEYFSETQRNKGNFPGRFSGRQFSNSRSEMNVSTLELGDSALYLCASSFDGVKNEKLFFGSGTQLSVL.